These 26 T cell receptor beta chains share one sample of origin, sequenced in a study of CD8 T cell repertoires and HIV-1 epitope variants. Their specific antigens are unknown. Some clones are missing from TCRdb's copy, which holds only in-frame ones; the method was immunoSEQ multiplex PCR. The table lists 5,600 or so clones, about 65% of them singletons. What was sequenced was cultured CD8+ T cells derived from PBMCs. Every receptor here comes from a male donor with HIV.

V gene TRBV2 combines with J gene TRBJ2-1; TRBD1 agrees at 8 bases. J was trimmed by 7 bases and V by 6 bases; bases with no gene match: 11. The germline CDR1 and CDR2 sequences are SNHLY and FYNNEI. There are 15 residues in the CDR3. The CDR3 protein is CASRLPGQVENEQFF. CDR3 DNA sequence: TGTGCCAGCAGACTTCCGGGACAGGTAGAAAATGAGCAGTTCTTC.

The J gene is TRBJ2-3, the V gene TRBV12-5, with TRBD1 matching 8 bases. Trimming took 2 bases from V and 1 from J; bases not matched to a gene: 11. Germline V gene sequence: CDR1 LGHNT, CDR2 FRNRAP. The CDR3 consists of 18 residues. The DNA for the CDR3 is TGTGCTAGTGGTTTGCAGACAGGGGAAGTTTTGGGCACAGATACGCAGTATTTT. As protein: CASGLQTGEVLGTDTQYF.

In this sample, this clone turned up a few times. This sequence joins TRBV9 and TRBJ1-4; possible D gene TRBD1, 5 bases. The CDR3 extends over 17 amino acids. Trimming stripped 0 bases from V and 0 bases from J, with 12 bases between. Germline CDR1 and CDR2: SGDLS and YYNGEE. In DNA form, the CDR3 reads TGTGCCAGCAGCGTAGCAGACAGAATTGCAACTAATGAAAAACTGTTTTTT. It translates to CASSVADRIATNEKLFF.

The chain joins TRBV27 to TRBJ2-2; D not certain. The CDR3 covers 12 residues. CDR1 and CDR2 from the germline V gene are MNHEY and SMNVEV (reference sequence). The V end lost 5 bases, the J end lost 5 bases, and 6 bases lay between the germline ends. CDR3 protein: CASSLFTGELFF. In DNA, the CDR3 is TGTGCCAGCAGTCTATTTACCGGGGAGCTGTTTTTT.

The chain employs TRBV5-6 and TRBJ2-1; D gene uncertain. The CDR3 is made up of 15 amino acids. Germline V gene data show CDR1 as SGHDT and CDR2 as YYEEEE. Trimming left V 6 bases short and J 2 bases short, with 15 bases between. CDR3 in amino acids: CASTPDSYTYNEQFF. Written as DNA, the CDR3 is TGTGCCAGCACCCCTGACTCCTATACCTACAATGAGCAGTTCTTC.

The V and J genes are TRBV19 and TRBJ2-3; D remains ambiguous. The germline gives CDR1 LNHDA, CDR2 SQIVND (reference sequence). The germline V and J ends were trimmed by 3 bases and 7 bases, with 14 bases remaining between them. The CDR3 runs to 14 residues. In DNA, the CDR3 is TGTGCCAGTAGTATCGACCGTCGGAGTTATACGCAGTATTTT. As protein: CASSIDRRSYTQYF.

The chain links TRBV6-5 to TRBJ2-1; D may be TRBD1 (6 bases). Germline CDR1 MNHEY, CDR2 SVGAGI. Trimming left V 5 bases short and J 6 bases short, with 11 bases between. This CDR3 has 13 residues. The CDR3 DNA reads as TGTGCCAGCAGTAAGACAGGATTCAATGAGCAGTTCTTC. Its translation: CASSKTGFNEQFF.

The rearrangement uses TRBV28 and TRBJ2-5, with a possible D match to TRBD1 (5 bases). CDR3 length: 17 amino acids. Germline CDR1 reads MDHEN; CDR2 reads SYDVKM. V dropped 3 bases and J dropped 2 bases, with 19 bases sitting between them. CDR3 sequence: CASSFRLGQGPQETQYF. The CDR3 DNA reads TGTGCCAGCAGTTTCCGTCTCGGGCAGGGCCCACAAGAGACCCAGTACTTC.

The rearrangement joins TRBV7-3 to TRBJ2-2; D is possibly TRBD1 (6 bases). Trimming stripped 5 bases from V and 8 bases from J, with 18 bases between. The germline CDR1 and CDR2 sequences are SGHTA and FQGTGA. The CDR3 covers 15 residues. CDR3 region: CASSPTDSPRGELFF. The CDR3 bases are TGTGCCAGCAGCCCCACGGACAGCCCTAGGGGGGAGCTGTTTTTT.

This chain uses TRBV27 with TRBJ2-7, with TRBD1 identical over 12 bases. From germline, CDR1 is MNHEY and CDR2 SMNVEV (reference sequence). This CDR3 is built from 23 residues. V trimming: 2 bases; J trimming: 2 bases; junction bases outside the gene matches: 25. The CDR3 sequence: CASSLKWPGQGASGVRSTYEQYF. The DNA for the CDR3 is TGTGCCAGCAGTTTAAAGTGGCCGGGACAGGGGGCGAGCGGGGTCCGGAGCACCTACGAGCAGTACTTC.

This clone was found a few times. The rearrangement joins TRBV28 to TRBJ2-3, with 15 bases lining up with TRBD2. The CDR3 runs 18 residues. The germline gives CDR1 MDHEN, CDR2 SYDVKM. The V and J ends lost 2 bases and 1 base, in that order; junction bases with no gene match: 4. Here the CDR3 DNA reads TGTGCCAGCAGTTTAGGACTAGCGGGGGGGATCGGCACAGATACGCAGTATTTT. Translating gives CASSLGLAGGIGTDTQYF. Variable domain in full (rest from reference TRBV28 and TRBJ2-3): DVKVTQSSRYLVKRTGEKVFLECVQDMDHENMFWYRQDPGLGLRLIYFSYDVKMKEKGDIPEGYSVSREKKERFSLILESASTNQTSMYLCASSLGLAGGIGTDTQYFGPGTRLTVL.

The chain uses TRBV5-4 and TRBJ1-6; possibly TRBD1 for D (6 bases). The germline gives CDR1 SGHNT, CDR2 YYREEE (reference sequence). V dropped 4 bases and J dropped 7 bases, with 12 bases sitting between them. The CDR3 has 14 amino acids. Here the CDR3 reads CASSHREANSPLHF. DNA for the CDR3: TGTGCCAGCAGCCACAGGGAGGCCAATTCACCCCTCCACTTT.

This clone was observed a few times. J is TRBJ2-1 and V is TRBV13; 9 nucleotides agree with TRBD2. J gave up 2 bases and V 8 bases, and 7 bases lay outside the gene matches. This CDR3 contains 15 residues. The germline V gene encodes CDR1 PRHDT and CDR2 FYEKMQ (reference sequence). The CDR3: CASGTLAGTYNEQFF. For the CDR3, the DNA is TGTGCCAGCGGCACTCTAGCGGGAACCTACAATGAGCAGTTCTTC.

This sequence joins TRBV11-1 and TRBJ2-1; maybe TRBD2 (6 bases). Trimming stripped 4 bases from V and 14 bases from J, with 18 bases between. Germline assignment: CDR1 SGHAT and CDR2 FQDESV (reference sequence). There are 13 residues in the CDR3. CDR3 sequence reads: CASSSPGDPPEFF. The CDR3 nucleotides are TGTGCCAGCAGCTCACCGGGGGACCCCCCGGAGTTCTTC.

The sample holds a few counts of this clone. The chain employs TRBV28 and TRBJ1-3; D call uncertain. V was cut by 8 bases and J by 0 bases, with 14 bases left in between. This CDR3 has 15 amino acids. In germline, CDR1 is MDHEN, CDR2 SYDVKM. CDR3 coding DNA: TGTGCCAGCTCGTGGAGGGTGATCTCTGGAAACACCATATATTTT. Translated: CASSWRVISGNTIYF.

The rearrangement joins TRBV29-1 to TRBJ2-5; tentative D call: TRBD1 (5 bases). The CDR3 covers 13 residues. Per the germline V gene, CDR1 is SQVTM and CDR2 is ANQGSEA. Between the trimmed V and J ends, which lost 8 bases and 2 bases, there was a span of 15 bases. CDR3 region: CSSDTGRQETQYF. In DNA form, the CDR3 reads TGCAGCTCCGACACAGGACGGCAAGAGACCCAGTACTTC.

This chain connects TRBV4-3 to TRBJ2-7; the match to TRBD2 covers 9 bases. The V and J ends lost 3 bases and 7 bases, in that order; junction bases with no gene match: 10. The germline V gene has CDR1 LGHNA and CDR2 YSLEER. This CDR3 region has 15 residues. CDR3 loop: CASSQASGVLGEQYF. DNA for the CDR3: TGCGCCAGCAGCCAGGCTAGCGGGGTGCTAGGGGAGCAGTACTTC.

This chain uses TRBV19 with TRBJ1-4; D unresolved. Germline lookup yields CDR1 LNHDA and CDR2 SQIVND (reference sequence). The CDR3 has 12 residues. V was clipped by 6 bases and J by 8 bases, with 10 bases between them. CDR3 sequence reads: CASRDGAEKLFF. CDR3 nucleotide sequence: TGTGCCAGTAGGGACGGCGCGGAAAAACTGTTTTTT. The full variable domain, its missing parts supplied by reference TRBV19 and TRBJ1-4, is DGGITQSPKYLFRKEGQNVTLSCEQNLNHDAMYWYRQDPGQGLRLIYYSQIVNDFQKGDIAEGYSVSREKKESFPLTVTSAQKNPTAFYLCASRDGAEKLFFGSGTQLSVL.

The chain recombines TRBV18 with TRBJ1-6; D remains ambiguous. V was clipped by 0 bases and J by 7 bases, with 10 bases between them. The germline CDR1 and CDR2 sequences are KGHSH and LQKENI. This CDR3 region has 15 residues. The DNA of the CDR3 is TGTGCCAGCTCACCACCCGGGGAGGAAAATTCACCCCTCCACTTT. Translation: CASSPPGEENSPLHF.

The chain couples TRBV11-2 to TRBJ1-1, with 9 bases that match TRBD1. Germline V gene data show CDR1 as SGHAT and CDR2 as FQNNGV. Germline trimming cut 6 bases from V and 8 bases from J; bases unmatched to any gene: 7. This CDR3 is 13 amino acids long. CDR3 protein: CASSLTGGREAFF. The CDR3 DNA sequence: TGTGCCAGCAGTCTTACAGGGGGCAGAGAAGCTTTCTTT.

J is TRBJ2-7 and V is TRBV21-1; the DNA was not used to check the table's D call, TRBD1. TRBV21-1 is a pseudogene segment. The CDR3 has 13 amino acids. The CDR3 loop is CASSGRTDYEQYF. In DNA, the CDR3 is TGTGCCAGCAGCGGACGGACAGACTACGAGCAGTACTTC.

The CDR3 sequence: CASSLDSRNSPHYGYTF. The CDR3 DNA follows: TGTGCCAGCAGCTTAGATAGTAGGAACTCTCCTCACTATGGCTACACCTTC. The chain has TRBV11-2 and TRBJ1-2; no firm D call. From germline, CDR1 is SGHAT and CDR2 FQNNGV. The CDR3 is made up of 17 amino acids. The V end lost 0 bases, the J end lost 3 bases, and 17 bases lay between the germline ends.

The chain has TRBV2 and TRBJ2-7; no reliable D call. Germline V gene lookup returns CDR1 SNHLY and CDR2 FYNNEI. The V end lost 7 bases, the J end lost 2 bases, and 9 bases lay between the germline ends. This CDR3 contains 12 residues. The DNA of the CDR3 is TGTGCCAGCACGGCCAGCACCTACGAGCAGTACTTC. Its translation is CASTASTYEQYF.

The chain is built from TRBV7-9 and TRBJ1-2; TRBD1 aligns across 8 bases. CDR1 and CDR2 (germline): SEHNR, FQNEAQ (reference sequence). V was pared by 1 base and J by 6 bases, with 7 bases of the junction left unmatched. This CDR3 comprises 15 residues. CDR3 in DNA: TGTGCCAGCAGCTTAGGAGAGGACAGGGTTCATGGCTACACCTTC. Translating gives CASSLGEDRVHGYTF.

CDR3 sequence reads: CASSGTGATETQYF. CDR3 coding DNA: TGTGCCAGTAGCGGGACAGGGGCGACGGAGACCCAGTACTTC. The rearrangement links TRBV19 to TRBJ2-5; 10 bases are shared with TRBD1. In germline, CDR1 is LNHDA, CDR2 SQIVND (reference sequence). This CDR3 comprises 14 residues. Trimming removed 6 bases from V and 5 bases from J; junction bases left unmatched: 6.

J is TRBJ2-7 and V is TRBV7-9; D uncertain. V was trimmed by 1 base and J by 5 bases, leaving 15 bases between them. The CDR3 length is 15 residues. Per germline, CDR1 SEHNR and CDR2 FQNEAQ (reference sequence). The CDR3, as DNA: TGTGCCAGCAGCTTAGACTCGGGCCAGAACGACGAGCAGTACTTC. Its translation is CASSLDSGQNDEQYF.